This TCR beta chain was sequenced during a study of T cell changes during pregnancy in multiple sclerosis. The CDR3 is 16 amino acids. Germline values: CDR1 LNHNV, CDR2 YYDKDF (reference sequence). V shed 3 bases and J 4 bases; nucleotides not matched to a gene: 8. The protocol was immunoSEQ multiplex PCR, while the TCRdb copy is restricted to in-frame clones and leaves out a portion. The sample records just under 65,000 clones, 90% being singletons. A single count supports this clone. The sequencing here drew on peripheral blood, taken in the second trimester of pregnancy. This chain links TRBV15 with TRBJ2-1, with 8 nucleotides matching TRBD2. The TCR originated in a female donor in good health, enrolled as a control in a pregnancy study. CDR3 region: CATSSQDTSGYNEQFF. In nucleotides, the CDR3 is TGTGCCACCAGCAGTCAAGACACTAGCGGATACAATGAGCAGTTCTTC.